Below are 10 T cell receptor beta chains sequenced from a single sample in a study of cytotoxic CD8 clonotypes in ibrutinib-treated CLL. Using immunoSEQ multiplex PCR, the repertoire was profiled, and TCRdb retains in-frame clones only, with some absent. Here the sample spans over 150,000 clones, about 72% being singletons. The sequenced sample was PBMCs, obtained after 24 months of ibrutinib treatment. These TCRs come from a human donor with chronic lymphocytic leukemia.

The count of this clone is one. The chain employs TRBV2 and TRBJ2-7; 9 nucleotides agree with TRBD2. The V gene's germline CDR1 is SNHLY and CDR2 FYNNEI. CDR3 length: 13 amino acids. J was trimmed by 1 base and V by 9 bases; bases with no gene match: 4. CDR3: CASRLAASYEQYF. The CDR3 nucleotides are TGTGCCAGTCGACTAGCGGCATCCTACGAGCAGTACTTC.

The chain joins TRBV10-3 to TRBJ1-5, with D maybe TRBD1 (5 bases). This CDR3 is 14 amino acids long. Germline V gives CDR1 ENHRY, CDR2 SYGVKD. Trimming cost V 0 bases and J 5 bases, with 8 bases left between them. The CDR3 DNA sequence: TGTGCCATCAGTGAGTCGTCCAGGGATCAGCCCCAGCATTTT. Translating it yields CAISESSRDQPQHF.

J is TRBJ2-3 and V is TRBV7-7, with 7 bases matching TRBD1. Germline V gene data show CDR1 as SSHAT and CDR2 as FNYEAQ (reference sequence). The V gene end was trimmed by 4 bases and the J gene end by 6 bases; junction bases not matched to a gene: 10. The CDR3 runs to 15 residues. The CDR3 nucleotides read TGTGCCAGCAGCTCACTCCCGACAGGGTGGGATACGCAGTATTTT. Protein: CASSSLPTGWDTQYF.

This clone was counted between two and nine times. This chain connects TRBV6-5 to TRBJ1-1; possible D gene TRBD1, 5 bases. This CDR3 spans 15 amino acids. Germline V gives CDR1 MNHEY, CDR2 SVGAGI. Trimming took off 8 bases at V and 5 bases at J, with 21 bases between the two ends. The CDR3: CASSLVTGWTTEAFF. In DNA form, the CDR3 reads TGTGCCAGCTCGCTTGTTACAGGCTGGACAACTGAAGCTTTCTTT.

The V call is TRBV30, the J call TRBJ2-7, with D possibly being TRBD1 or TRBD2 (5 bases each). The CDR3 is 12 residues long. Trimming left V 3 bases short and J 12 bases short, with 18 bases between. The germline V gene has CDR1 GTSNPN and CDR2 SVGIG (reference sequence). The CDR3 coding sequence is TGTGCCTGGAGCCCCCGTACAGGACTTGGGTACTTC. Amino acids: CAWSPRTGLGYF.

The rearrangement uses TRBV29-1 and TRBJ1-5; D is perhaps TRBD1 (6 bases). The CDR3 covers 14 residues. Trimming pared 6 bases from V and 2 bases from J, leaving 14 bases between. Germline V gene sequence: CDR1 SQVTM, CDR2 ANQGSEA. The DNA for the CDR3 is TGCAGCGTAAAACGGGACACCCGCAATCAGCCCCAGCATTTT. This translates into CSVKRDTRNQPQHF.

This rearrangement joins TRBV30 to TRBJ2-1, with 10 positions matching TRBD2. This CDR3 region has 14 residues. With V trimmed by 4 bases and J by 8 bases, 8 bases remained unmatched. Per the germline V gene, CDR1 is GTSNPN and CDR2 is SVGIG (reference sequence). CDR3 sequence (DNA): TGTGCCTGGACTAGCGGGAGTTCATTGCATGAGCAGTTCTTC. Translated, it gives CAWTSGSSLHEQFF.

This sequence joins TRBV7-9 and TRBJ2-3; D ambiguous. The CDR3 contains 14 residues. CDR1 and CDR2 (germline): SEHNR, FQNEAQ (reference sequence). Trimming cost V 6 bases and J 4 bases, with 14 bases left between them. The CDR3 nucleotides read TGTGCCAGCAGTCGAACGTACCTACCAGATACGCAGTATTTT. Its translation is CASSRTYLPDTQYF.

The rearrangement uses TRBV6-5 and TRBJ1-6, with D possibly matching TRBD1 (5 bases). The germline CDR1 and CDR2 sequences are MNHEY and SVGAGI. The CDR3 is 14 amino acids. Trimming took 2 bases from V and 6 from J, leaving 8 bases between them. The CDR3 sequence is CASSYQGSNSPLHF. The CDR3 DNA reads TGTGCCAGCAGTTACCAGGGAAGTAATTCACCCCTCCACTTT.

V gene TRBV30 combines with J gene TRBJ1-1, with 7 nucleotides matching TRBD1. This CDR3 comprises 17 residues. Unmatched junction bases numbered 21, after V lost 6 bases and J lost 5 bases. Per germline, CDR1 GTSNPN and CDR2 SVGIG (reference sequence). CDR3: CACDLSGTVSFLTEAFF. Here the CDR3 DNA reads TGTGCCTGCGATCTGTCGGGGACAGTATCTTTTTTAACTGAAGCTTTCTTT.